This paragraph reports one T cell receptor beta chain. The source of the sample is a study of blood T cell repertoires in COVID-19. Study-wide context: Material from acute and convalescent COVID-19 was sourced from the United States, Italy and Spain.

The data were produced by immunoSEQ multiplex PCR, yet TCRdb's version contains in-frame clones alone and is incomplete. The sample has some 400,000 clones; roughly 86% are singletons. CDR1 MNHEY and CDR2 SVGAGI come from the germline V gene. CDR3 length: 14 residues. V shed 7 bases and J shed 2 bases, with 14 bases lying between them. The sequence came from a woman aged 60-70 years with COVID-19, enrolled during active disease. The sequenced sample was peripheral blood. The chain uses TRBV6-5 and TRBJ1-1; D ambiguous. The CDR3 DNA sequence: TGTGCCAGCATCCAGCCAGGTTCTAACACTGAAGCTTTCTTT. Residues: CASIQPGSNTEAFF.